These T cell receptor beta chains were read from a single sample in a study of cytomegalovirus exposure and HLA in healthy donors. Data came from immunoSEQ multiplex PCR; TCRdb stores just in-frame clones and leaves some out. The sample carries roughly 160,000 clones, about 79% recorded once. What was sequenced was PBMCs. All receptors derive from a man aged 50-59 years in good health and CMV-seropositive. Both conserved end residues are part of each CDR3. A D gene is named only where the DNA matches it firmly. The size entry is marked missing in some rows and otherwise reads once, few, many or a size class.

J	D	V	size	CDR3	DNA
TRBJ2-1	NA	TRBV13	NA	CASSRGGHRLSGEQFF	TGTGCCAGCAGCCGGGGAGGCCACCGCCTTAGTGGTGAGCAGTTCTTC
TRBJ2-7	TRBD1	TRBV5-5	NA	CASSPRQGDSYEQYF	TGTGCCAGCAGCCCCCGACAGGGGGACTCCTACGAGCAGTACTTC
TRBJ1-1	NA	TRBV15	once	CATSGIMNTEAFF	TGTGCCACCAGCGGCATCATGAACACTGAAGCTTTCTTT
TRBJ2-3	TRBD2	TRBV4-2	NA	CASSQDVGSGASGTDTQYF	TGTGCCAGCAGCCAAGATGTTGGTAGCGGGGCATCTGGGACAGATACGCAGTATTTT
TRBJ2-2	TRBD2	TRBV28	NA	CASSLRAGGSTGELFF	TGTGCCAGCAGTTTGAGAGCGGGGGGGTCCACCGGGGAGCTGTTTTTT
TRBJ1-1	TRBD1	TRBV6-5	NA	CASSQPGTAEAFF	TGTGCCAGCAGTCAACCCGGGACAGCCGAAGCTTTCTTT
TRBJ2-3	TRBD2	TRBV5-4	NA	CASSLKSSGASDTQYF	TGTGCCAGCAGCTTGAAGTCTAGCGGGGCCTCAGATACGCAGTATTTT
TRBJ2-1	NA	TRBV27	NA	CASRTHYSYNEQFF	TGTGCCAGCAGGACCCACTACTCCTACAATGAGCAGTTCTTC
TRBJ2-4	NA	TRBV9	NA	CASSVAAGSDIQYF	TGTGCCAGCAGCGTAGCGGCGGGGTCAGACATTCAGTACTTC
TRBJ1-3	NA	TRBV4-1	once	CASSREESFSGNTIYF	TGCGCCAGCAGCCGAGAGGAGAGCTTCTCTGGAAACACCATATATTTT
TRBJ1-2	NA	TRBV6-1	NA	CASSEPTGSYGYTF	TGTGCCAGCAGTGAACCTACAGGGTCCTATGGCTACACCTTC
TRBJ2-1	TRBD1	TRBV13	NA	CASSPRSGGIYNEQFF	TGTGCCAGCAGCCCCCGGTCAGGGGGCATATACAATGAGCAGTTCTTC
TRBJ2-2	NA	TRBV6-1	NA	CASSVSPSGRLTGELFF	TGTGCCAGCAGTGTTAGCCCAAGTGGTCGTCTCACCGGGGAGCTGTTTTTT
TRBJ1-5	NA	TRBV2	once	CASRGGDVQPQHF	TGTGCCAGCCGCGGGGGGGACGTTCAGCCCCAGCATTTT
TRBJ2-7	TRBD1	TRBV27	NA	CASSPGTGAPTSYEQYF	TGTGCCAGCAGTCCTGGGACAGGGGCGCCTACATCCTACGAGCAGTACTTC
TRBJ2-5	TRBD2	TRBV4-3	NA	CASSPGLAGGRQYF	TGCGCCAGCAGCCCGGGACTAGCGGGGGGTAGGCAGTACTTC
TRBJ2-1	TRBD1	TRBV10-3	NA	CATTVGTAPYNEQFF	TGTGCCACCACTGTCGGGACAGCCCCCTACAATGAGCAGTTCTTC
TRBJ1-1	NA	TRBV4-2	few	CASSPFLNTEAFF	TGTGCCAGCAGCCCGTTCCTGAACACTGAAGCTTTCTTT
TRBJ2-1	NA	TRBV5-1	NA	CASSSGELGDEQFF	TGCGCCAGCAGCTCCGGGGAGCTCGGCGATGAGCAGTTCTTC
TRBJ2-1	TRBD2	TRBV20-1	NA	CSASSGGEQFF	TGCAGTGCTAGTAGCGGGGGGGAGCAGTTCTTC
TRBJ1-1	TRBD1	TRBV9	once	CASSARDSGTEAFF	TGTGCCAGCAGCGCCCGGGACAGCGGCACTGAAGCTTTCTTT
TRBJ2-5	NA	TRBV6-6	NA	CASSYSTRRETQYF	TGTGCCAGCAGTTACTCGACCCGGAGGGAGACCCAGTACTTC
TRBJ1-2	NA	TRBV18	few	CASSPEADPNYGYTF	TGTGCCAGCTCACCAGAGGCAGACCCTAACTATGGCTACACCTTC
TRBJ1-6	NA	TRBV7-8	once	CASSFGQMNSPLHF	TGTGCCAGCAGCTTTGGACAGATGAATTCACCCCTCCACTTT
TRBJ2-1	TRBD2	TRBV5-1	NA	CASSLGLAGGNEQFF	TGCGCCAGCAGCTTGGGCTTAGCGGGGGGGAATGAGCAGTTCTTC
TRBJ2-5	TRBD1	TRBV19	few	CASSRDRQETQYF	TGTGCCAGTAGTCGGGACAGACAAGAGACCCAGTACTTC
TRBJ1-4	NA	TRBV19	NA	CASSRLGAATTNEKLFF	TGTGCCAGTTCGCGTCTAGGGGCCGCAACAACTAATGAAAAACTGTTTTTT
TRBJ2-7	NA	TRBV10-3	few	CAISETRSAYEQYF	TGTGCCATCAGTGAGACGCGGAGCGCCTACGAGCAGTACTTC
TRBJ2-1	NA	TRBV4-2	NA	CASSQDMGSYNEQFF	TGTGCCAGCAGCCAAGATATGGGCAGCTACAATGAGCAGTTCTTC
TRBJ2-3	NA	TRBV5-1	NA	CASSARPGGTDTQYF	TGCGCCAGCAGCGCGCGCCCAGGGGGCACAGATACGCAGTATTTT
TRBJ2-5	TRBD1	TRBV7-9	NA	CASSLGTGGARETQYF	TGTGCCAGCAGCCTAGGGACAGGGGGCGCACGAGAGACCCAGTACTTC
TRBJ1-2	NA	TRBV9	NA	CASSTWDMSGVGYTF	TGTGCCAGCAGCACCTGGGACATGTCCGGCGTCGGCTACACCTTC
TRBJ1-6	TRBD1	TRBV7-9	NA	CASSPGQGLFDNSPLHF	TGTGCCAGCAGCCCCGGACAGGGACTTTTCGATAATTCACCCCTCCACTTT
TRBJ2-5	NA	TRBV29-1	once	CSVPPEETQYF	TGCAGCGTCCCGCCGGAAGAGACCCAGTACTTC
TRBJ2-7	NA	TRBV9	NA	CASSVGAGQLNEQYF	TGTGCCAGCAGCGTAGGGGCCGGACAACTCAACGAGCAGTACTTC
TRBJ2-3	TRBD1	TRBV28	NA	CASSRRQGTDTQYF	TGTGCCAGCAGCCGCCGACAGGGTACAGATACGCAGTATTTT
TRBJ1-1	TRBD1	TRBV11-2	NA	CASSPRTGSTEAFF	TGTGCCAGCAGCCCCCGGACAGGGAGCACTGAAGCTTTCTTT
TRBJ2-1	TRBD1	TRBV5-1	NA	CASTRTGGYNEQFF	TGCGCCAGCACTCGGACAGGGGGATACAATGAGCAGTTCTTC
TRBJ2-5	TRBD1	TRBV7-2	NA	CASSLGQPGGAETQYF	TGTGCCAGCAGCTTAGGTCAGCCAGGGGGCGCCGAGACCCAGTACTTC
TRBJ1-1	TRBD1	TRBV9	NA	CASSVSTGVEAFF	TGTGCCAGCAGCGTATCAACAGGGGTTGAAGCTTTCTTT
TRBJ2-5	TRBD2	TRBV14	NA	CASSPGQRLAGSWQETQYF	TGTGCCAGCAGCCCGGGTCAACGACTAGCGGGCTCGTGGCAAGAGACCCAGTACTTC
TRBJ2-1	NA	TRBV19	NA	CASSNTIYEQFF	TGTGCCAGTAGCAACACTATTTATGAGCAGTTCTTC
TRBJ1-3	NA	TRBV4-2	NA	CASSQNPQGGGNTIYF	TGTGCCAGCAGCCAGAATCCCCAGGGAGGTGGAAACACCATATATTTT
TRBJ1-1	NA	TRBV15	NA	CATSTGQLNTEAFF	TGTGCCACCAGCACTGGACAGTTGAACACTGAAGCTTTCTTT
TRBJ1-6	TRBD1	TRBV9	NA	CASSKGQGSNSPLHF	TGTGCCAGCAGCAAAGGACAGGGGTCCAATTCACCCCTCCACTTT
TRBJ2-7	NA	TRBV19	once	CASSIGGQGTSYEQYF	TGTGCCAGTAGTATAGGCGGCCAGGGTACCTCCTACGAGCAGTACTTC
TRBJ2-3	TRBD2	TRBV14	few	CASSQDLLAGLTDTQYF	TGTGCCAGCAGCCAAGATCTACTAGCGGGGCTTACAGATACGCAGTATTTT
TRBJ2-1	NA	TRBV11-3	NA	CASSQDSYYNEQFF	TGTGCCAGCAGCCAGGACAGCTACTACAATGAGCAGTTCTTC
TRBJ1-1	NA	TRBV27	NA	CASSFLENTEAFF	TGTGCCAGCAGTTTCTTAGAGAACACTGAAGCTTTCTTT
TRBJ1-4	NA	TRBV5-6	few	CASSLTGIEEKLFF	TGTGCCAGCAGCTTGACAGGGATAGAGGAAAAACTGTTTTTT
TRBJ2-3	TRBD2	TRBV7-6	once	CASSSSVAGVTDTQYF	TGTGCCAGCAGCTCATCTGTAGCGGGGGTAACAGATACGCAGTATTTT
TRBJ1-1	NA	TRBV6-1	NA	CASSERVRNPEAFF	TGTGCCAGCAGTGAGAGGGTTCGGAACCCTGAAGCTTTCTTT
TRBJ1-6	NA	TRBV25-1	NA	CASSKQGIYNSPLHF	TGTGCCAGCAGCAAACAGGGAATCTATAATTCACCCCTCCACTTT
TRBJ2-7	NA	TRBV7-3	NA	CASSPLWLPGTYEQYF	TGTGCCAGCAGCCCTTTGTGGCTACCGGGAACCTACGAGCAGTACTTC
TRBJ2-3	TRBD1	TRBV6-5	NA	CASRKDRGFADTQYF	TGTGCCAGCAGGAAGGACAGGGGGTTTGCAGATACGCAGTATTTT
TRBJ1-5	NA	TRBV7-9	NA	CASSFGQSNQPQHF	TGTGCCAGCAGCTTCGGACAAAGCAATCAGCCCCAGCATTTT
TRBJ2-7	TRBD2	TRBV29-1	NA	CSVGLGLAGSREQYF	TGCAGCGTTGGGTTGGGACTAGCGGGGTCTCGCGAGCAGTACTTC
TRBJ1-1	NA	TRBV6-1	NA	CASTSGQKNTEAFF	TGTGCCAGCACCTCCGGACAAAAGAACACTGAAGCTTTCTTT